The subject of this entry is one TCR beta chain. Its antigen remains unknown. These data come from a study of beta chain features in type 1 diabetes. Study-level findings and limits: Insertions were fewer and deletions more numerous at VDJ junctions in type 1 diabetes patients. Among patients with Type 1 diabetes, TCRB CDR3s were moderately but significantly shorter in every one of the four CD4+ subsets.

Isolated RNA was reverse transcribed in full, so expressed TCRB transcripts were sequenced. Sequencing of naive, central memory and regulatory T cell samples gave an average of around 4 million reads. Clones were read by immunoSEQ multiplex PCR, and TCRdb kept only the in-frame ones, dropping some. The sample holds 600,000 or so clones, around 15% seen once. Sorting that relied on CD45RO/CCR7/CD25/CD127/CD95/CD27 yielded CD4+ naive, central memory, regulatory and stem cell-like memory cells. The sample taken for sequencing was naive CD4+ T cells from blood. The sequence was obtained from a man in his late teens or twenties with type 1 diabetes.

The CDR3 spells CASSKGRGATHF. As DNA, the CDR3 is TGTGCCAGCAGCAAAGGTCGGGGGGCCACACATTTT. V gene TRBV21-1 combines with J gene TRBJ2-3; TRBD2 is taken as the D call from the table, unchecked against the DNA. TRBV21-1 is termed a pseudogene. The CDR3 has 12 amino acids.